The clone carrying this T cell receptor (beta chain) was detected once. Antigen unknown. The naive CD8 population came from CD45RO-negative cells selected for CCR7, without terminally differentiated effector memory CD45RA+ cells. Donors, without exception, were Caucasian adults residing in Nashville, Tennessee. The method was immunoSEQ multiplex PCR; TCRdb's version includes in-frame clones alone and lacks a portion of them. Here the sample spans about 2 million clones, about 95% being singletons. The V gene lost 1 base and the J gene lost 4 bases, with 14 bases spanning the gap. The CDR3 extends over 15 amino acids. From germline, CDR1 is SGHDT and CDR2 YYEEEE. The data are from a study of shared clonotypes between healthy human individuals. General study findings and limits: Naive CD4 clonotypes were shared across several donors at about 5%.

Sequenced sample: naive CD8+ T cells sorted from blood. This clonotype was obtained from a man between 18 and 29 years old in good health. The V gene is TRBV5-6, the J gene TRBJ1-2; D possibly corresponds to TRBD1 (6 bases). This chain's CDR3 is CASSLRGKSGYGYTF. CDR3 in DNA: TGTGCCAGCAGCTTGAGGGGGAAATCGGGCTATGGCTACACCTTC.